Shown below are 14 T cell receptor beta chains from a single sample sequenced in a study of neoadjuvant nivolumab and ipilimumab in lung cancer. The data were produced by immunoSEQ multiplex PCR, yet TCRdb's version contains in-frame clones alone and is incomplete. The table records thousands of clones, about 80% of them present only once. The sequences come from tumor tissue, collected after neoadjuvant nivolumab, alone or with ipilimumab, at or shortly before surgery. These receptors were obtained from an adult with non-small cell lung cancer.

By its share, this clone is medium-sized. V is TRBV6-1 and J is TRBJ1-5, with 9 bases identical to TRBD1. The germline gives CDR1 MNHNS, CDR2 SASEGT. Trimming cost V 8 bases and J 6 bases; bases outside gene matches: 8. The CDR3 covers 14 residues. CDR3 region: CASFPGQGGQPQHF. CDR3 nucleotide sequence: TGTGCCAGCTTCCCGGGACAGGGCGGTCAGCCCCAGCATTTT.

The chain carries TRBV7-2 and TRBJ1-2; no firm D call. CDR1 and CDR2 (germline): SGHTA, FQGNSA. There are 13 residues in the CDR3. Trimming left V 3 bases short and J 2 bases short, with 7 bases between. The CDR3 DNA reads TGTGCCAGCAGCTTTTCTGAGAACTATGGCTACACCTTC. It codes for CASSFSENYGYTF.

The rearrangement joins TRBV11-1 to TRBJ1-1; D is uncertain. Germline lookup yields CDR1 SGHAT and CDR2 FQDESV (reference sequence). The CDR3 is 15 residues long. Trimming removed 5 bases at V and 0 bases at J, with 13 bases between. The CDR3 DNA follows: TGTGCCAGCAGCGCGACTGTGGGTATGAACACTGAAGCTTTCTTT. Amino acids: CASSATVGMNTEAFF.

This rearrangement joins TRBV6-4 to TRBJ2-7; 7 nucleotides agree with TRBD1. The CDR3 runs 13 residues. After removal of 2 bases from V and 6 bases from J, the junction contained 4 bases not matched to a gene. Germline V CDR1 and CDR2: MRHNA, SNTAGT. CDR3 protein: CASSDTGVSEQYF. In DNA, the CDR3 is TGTGCCAGCAGTGACACAGGGGTGAGCGAGCAGTACTTC.

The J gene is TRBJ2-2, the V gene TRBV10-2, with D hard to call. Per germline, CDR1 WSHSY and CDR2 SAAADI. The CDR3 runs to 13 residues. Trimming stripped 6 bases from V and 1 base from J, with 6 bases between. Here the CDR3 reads CASSGLNTGELFF. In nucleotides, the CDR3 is TGCGCCAGCAGCGGGTTGAACACCGGGGAGCTGTTTTTT.

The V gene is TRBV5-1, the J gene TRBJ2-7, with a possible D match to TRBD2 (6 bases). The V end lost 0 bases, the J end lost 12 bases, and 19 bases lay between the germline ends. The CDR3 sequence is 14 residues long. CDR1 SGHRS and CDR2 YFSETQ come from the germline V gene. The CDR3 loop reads CASSLDAGSVSPYF. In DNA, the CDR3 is TGCGCCAGCAGCTTGGATGCCGGGAGTGTATCCCCGTACTTC.

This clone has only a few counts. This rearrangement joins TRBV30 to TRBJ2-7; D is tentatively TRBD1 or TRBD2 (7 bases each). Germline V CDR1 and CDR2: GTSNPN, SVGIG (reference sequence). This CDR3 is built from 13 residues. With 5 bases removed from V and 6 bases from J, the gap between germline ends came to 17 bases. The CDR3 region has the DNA TGTGCCTGGTCCCCAGGGGGGGCAAGCGAGCAGTACTTC. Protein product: CAWSPGGASEQYF.

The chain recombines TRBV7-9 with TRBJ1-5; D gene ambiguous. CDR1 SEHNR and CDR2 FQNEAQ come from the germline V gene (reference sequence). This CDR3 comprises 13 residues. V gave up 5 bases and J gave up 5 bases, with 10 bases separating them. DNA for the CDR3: TGTGCCAGCAGCATAAGGGAGGATCAGCCCCAGCATTTT. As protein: CASSIREDQPQHF. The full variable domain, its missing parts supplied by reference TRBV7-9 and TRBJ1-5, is DTGVSQNPRHKITKRGQNVTFRCDPISEHNRLYWYRQTLGQGPEFLTYFQNEAQLEKSRLLSDRFSAERPKGSFSTLEIQRTEQGDSAMYLCASSIREDQPQHFGDGTRLSIL.

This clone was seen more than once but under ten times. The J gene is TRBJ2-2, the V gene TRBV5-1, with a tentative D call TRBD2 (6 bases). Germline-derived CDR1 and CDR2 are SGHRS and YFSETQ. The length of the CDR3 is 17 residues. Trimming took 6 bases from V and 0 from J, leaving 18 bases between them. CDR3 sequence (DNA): TGCGCCAGCACTCAAAATAGCGGAACCGCGAACACCGGGGAGCTGTTTTTT. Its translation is CASTQNSGTANTGELFF.

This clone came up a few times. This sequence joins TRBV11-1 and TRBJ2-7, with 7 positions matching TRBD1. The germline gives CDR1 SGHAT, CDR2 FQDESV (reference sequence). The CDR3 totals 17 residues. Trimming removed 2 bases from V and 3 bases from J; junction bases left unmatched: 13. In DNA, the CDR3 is TGTGCCAGCAGCTTAACAGGGGTTTGGGCCCCGGTCTACGAGCAGTACTTC. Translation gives CASSLTGVWAPVYEQYF.

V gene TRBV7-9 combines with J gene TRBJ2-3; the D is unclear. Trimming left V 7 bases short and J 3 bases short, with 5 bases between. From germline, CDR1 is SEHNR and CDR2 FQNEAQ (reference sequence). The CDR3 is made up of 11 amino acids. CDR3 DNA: TGTGCCAGCACCGCGACAGATACGCAGTATTTT. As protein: CASTATDTQYF.

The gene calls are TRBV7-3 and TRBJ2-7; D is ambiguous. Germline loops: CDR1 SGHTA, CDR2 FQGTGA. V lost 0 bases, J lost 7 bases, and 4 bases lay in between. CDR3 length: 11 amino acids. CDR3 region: CASSLTAEQYF. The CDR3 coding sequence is TGTGCCAGCAGCTTAACCGCTGAGCAGTACTTC.

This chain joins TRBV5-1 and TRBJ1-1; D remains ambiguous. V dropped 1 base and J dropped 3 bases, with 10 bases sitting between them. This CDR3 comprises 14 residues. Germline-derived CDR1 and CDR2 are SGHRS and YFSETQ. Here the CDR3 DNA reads TGCGCCAGCAGCTTGCAGTTCGGGGACACTGAAGCTTTCTTT. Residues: CASSLQFGDTEAFF.

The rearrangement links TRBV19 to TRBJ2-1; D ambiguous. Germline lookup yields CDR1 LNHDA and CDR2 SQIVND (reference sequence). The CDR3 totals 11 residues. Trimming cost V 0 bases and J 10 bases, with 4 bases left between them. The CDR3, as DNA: TGTGCCAGTAGTATAGAACTAGAGCAGTTCTTC. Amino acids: CASSIELEQFF. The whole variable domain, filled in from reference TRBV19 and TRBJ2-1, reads DGGITQSPKYLFRKEGQNVTLSCEQNLNHDAMYWYRQDPGQGLRLIYYSQIVNDFQKGDIAEGYSVSREKKESFPLTVTSAQKNPTAFYLCASSIELEQFFGPGTRLTVL.